Below, one T cell receptor (beta chain) is given with its context. Its antigen remains unknown. The PCR made use of 60 Vbeta and 13 Jbeta primers. Method: immunoSEQ multiplex PCR; TCRdb's copy keeps in-frame clones and lacks some. Found here are over 150,000 clones, around 82% of them singletons; the top ten hold roughly 10%. The data stem from a study of cytomegalovirus exposure and HLA in healthy donors. Study-wide background: An earlier analysis identified fewer than 130 million unique TCR beta sequences in about 180 million T cells. Caucasian-associated ancestry cluster membership applied to over 80% of about 370 genotyped donors. Study-wide results and caveats: In a later analysis, V- and J-gene trimming of beta chains associated with a DCLRE1C missense variant, replicated independently.

At collection, donors were nominally healthy, but unrecorded immune exposures were probable. Trimming took 5 bases from V and 7 from J; bases not matched to a gene: 8. This CDR3 contains 14 residues. Germline-derived CDR1 and CDR2 are MNHEY and SVGAGI. Sequencing was carried out using PBMCs. The clonotype comes from a man in his forties or fifties in good health and CMV-seropositive. The chain combines TRBV6-5 with TRBJ2-1; 7 positions agree with TRBD1. DNA of the CDR3: TGTGCCAGCAGTACAGGGGTTTCCTTTAATGAGCAGTTCTTC. The encoded protein is CASSTGVSFNEQFF.